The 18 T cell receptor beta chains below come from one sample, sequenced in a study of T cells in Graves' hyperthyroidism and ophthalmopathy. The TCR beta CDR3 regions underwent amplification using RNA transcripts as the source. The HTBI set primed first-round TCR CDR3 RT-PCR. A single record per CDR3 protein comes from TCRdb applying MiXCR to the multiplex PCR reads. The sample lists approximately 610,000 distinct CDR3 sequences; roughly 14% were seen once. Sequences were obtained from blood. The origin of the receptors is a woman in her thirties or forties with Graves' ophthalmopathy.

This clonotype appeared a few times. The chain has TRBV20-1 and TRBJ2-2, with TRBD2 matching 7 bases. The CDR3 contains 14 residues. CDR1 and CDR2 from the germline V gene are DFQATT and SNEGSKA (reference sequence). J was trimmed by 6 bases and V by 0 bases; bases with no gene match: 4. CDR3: CSARERGGPGELFF. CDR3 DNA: TGCAGTGCTAGAGAGAGGGGAGGGCCCGGGGAGCTGTTTTTT.

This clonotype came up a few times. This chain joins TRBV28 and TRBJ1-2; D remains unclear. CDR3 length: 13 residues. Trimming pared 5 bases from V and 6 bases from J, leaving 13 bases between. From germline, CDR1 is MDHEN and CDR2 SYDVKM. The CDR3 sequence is CASSPGGYDGYTF. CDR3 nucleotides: TGTGCCAGCAGTCCCGGTGGATACGATGGCTACACCTTC.

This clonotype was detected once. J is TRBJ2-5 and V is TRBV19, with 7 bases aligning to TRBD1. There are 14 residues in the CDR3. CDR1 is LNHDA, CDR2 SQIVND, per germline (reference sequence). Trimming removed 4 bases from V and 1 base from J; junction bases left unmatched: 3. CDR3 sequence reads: CASSNRDSQETQYF. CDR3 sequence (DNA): TGTGCCAGTAGTAACCGGGACAGCCAAGAGACCCAGTACTTC.

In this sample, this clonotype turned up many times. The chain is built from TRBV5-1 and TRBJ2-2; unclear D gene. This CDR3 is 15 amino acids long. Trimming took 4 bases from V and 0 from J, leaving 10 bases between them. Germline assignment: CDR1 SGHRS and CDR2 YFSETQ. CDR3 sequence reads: CASSPATTNTGELFF. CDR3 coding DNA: TGCGCCAGCAGCCCCGCGACAACGAACACCGGGGAGCTGTTTTTT.

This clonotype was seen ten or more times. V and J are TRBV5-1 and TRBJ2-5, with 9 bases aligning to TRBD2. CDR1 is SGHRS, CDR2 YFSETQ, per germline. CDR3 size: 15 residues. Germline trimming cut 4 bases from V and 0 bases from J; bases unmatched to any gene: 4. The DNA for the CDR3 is TGCGCCAGCAGCGAGCTAGCGGGGTACCAAGAGACCCAGTACTTC. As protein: CASSELAGYQETQYF.

This CDR3 is CASARRPGARNSNQPQHF. The CDR3 DNA follows: TGTGCCAGCGCAAGAAGGCCAGGGGCACGGAATAGCAATCAGCCCCAGCATTTT. The chain carries TRBV6-2 or TRBV6-3 and TRBJ1-5; TRBD1 is a possible D gene (6 bases). This CDR3 has 18 amino acids. Germline loops: CDR1 MNHEY, CDR2 SVGEGT. Between the trimmed V and J ends, which lost 8 bases and 0 bases, there was a span of 23 bases.

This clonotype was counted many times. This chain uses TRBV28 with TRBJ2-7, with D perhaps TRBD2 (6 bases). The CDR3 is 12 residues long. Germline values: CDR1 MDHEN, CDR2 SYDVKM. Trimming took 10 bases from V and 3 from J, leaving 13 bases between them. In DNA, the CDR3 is TGTGCCACCTCCTGGGGGGACTACGAGCAGTACTTC. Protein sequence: CATSWGDYEQYF.

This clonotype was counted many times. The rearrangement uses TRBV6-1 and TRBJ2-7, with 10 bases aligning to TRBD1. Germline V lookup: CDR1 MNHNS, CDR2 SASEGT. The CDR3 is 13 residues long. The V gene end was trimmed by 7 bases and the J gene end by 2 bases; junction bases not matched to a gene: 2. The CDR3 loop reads CASTGTGAYEQYF. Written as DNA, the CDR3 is TGTGCCAGCACGGGGACAGGGGCCTACGAGCAGTACTTC.

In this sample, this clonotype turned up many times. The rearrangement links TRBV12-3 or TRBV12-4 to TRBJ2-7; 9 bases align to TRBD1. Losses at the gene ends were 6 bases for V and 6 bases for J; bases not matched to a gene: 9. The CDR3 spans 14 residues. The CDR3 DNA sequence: TGTGCCAGCAGCTCTACAGGGGGCGGAATCGAGCAGTACTTC. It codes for CASSSTGGGIEQYF.

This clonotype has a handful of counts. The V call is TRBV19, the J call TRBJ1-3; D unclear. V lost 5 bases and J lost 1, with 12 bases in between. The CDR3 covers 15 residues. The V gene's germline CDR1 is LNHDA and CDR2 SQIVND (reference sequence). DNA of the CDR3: TGTGCCAGTAGTGCTGACAAAACTTCTGGAAACACCATATATTTT. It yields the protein CASSADKTSGNTIYF.

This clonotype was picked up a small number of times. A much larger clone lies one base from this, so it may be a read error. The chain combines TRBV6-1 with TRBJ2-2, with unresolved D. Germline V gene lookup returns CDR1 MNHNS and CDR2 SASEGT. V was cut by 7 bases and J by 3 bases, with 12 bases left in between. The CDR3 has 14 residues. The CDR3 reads CASIVTGYTGELFF. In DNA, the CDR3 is TGTGCCAGCATCGTGACTGGGTACACCGGGGAGCTGTTTTTT.

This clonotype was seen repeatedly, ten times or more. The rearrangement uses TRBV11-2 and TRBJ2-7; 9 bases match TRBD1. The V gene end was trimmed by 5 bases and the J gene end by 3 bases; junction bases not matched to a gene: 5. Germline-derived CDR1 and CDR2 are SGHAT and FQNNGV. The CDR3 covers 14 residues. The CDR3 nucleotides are TGTGCCAGCAGCACAGACAGGGGGAGCTACGAGCAGTACTTC. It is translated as CASSTDRGSYEQYF.

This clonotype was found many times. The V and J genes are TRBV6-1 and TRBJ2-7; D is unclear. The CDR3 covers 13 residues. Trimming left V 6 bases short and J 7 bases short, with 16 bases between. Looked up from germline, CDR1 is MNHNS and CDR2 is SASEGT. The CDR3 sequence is CASRLPLIREQYF. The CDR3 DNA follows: TGTGCCAGCAGGCTCCCTTTGATTCGGGAGCAGTACTTC.

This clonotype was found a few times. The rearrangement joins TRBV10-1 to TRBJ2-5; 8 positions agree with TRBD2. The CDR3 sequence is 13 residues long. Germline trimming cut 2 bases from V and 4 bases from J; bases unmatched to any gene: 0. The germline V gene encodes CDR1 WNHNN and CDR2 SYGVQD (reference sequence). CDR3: CASSEGLAETQYF. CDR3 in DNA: TGCGCCAGCAGTGAGGGACTAGCAGAGACCCAGTACTTC.

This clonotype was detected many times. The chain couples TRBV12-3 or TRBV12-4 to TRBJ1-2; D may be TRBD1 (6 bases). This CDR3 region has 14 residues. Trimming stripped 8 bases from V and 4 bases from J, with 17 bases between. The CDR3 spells CASRPGGTPYGYTF. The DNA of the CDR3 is TGTGCCAGCCGACCCGGGGGGACACCCTATGGCTACACCTTC.

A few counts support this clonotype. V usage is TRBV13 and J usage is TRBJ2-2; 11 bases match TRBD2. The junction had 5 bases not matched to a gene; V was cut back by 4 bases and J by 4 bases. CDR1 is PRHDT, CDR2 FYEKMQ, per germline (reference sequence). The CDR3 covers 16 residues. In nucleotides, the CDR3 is TGTGCCAGCAGCTCGCGACTAGCGGGGCGCACCGGGGAGCTGTTTTTT. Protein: CASSSRLAGRTGELFF.

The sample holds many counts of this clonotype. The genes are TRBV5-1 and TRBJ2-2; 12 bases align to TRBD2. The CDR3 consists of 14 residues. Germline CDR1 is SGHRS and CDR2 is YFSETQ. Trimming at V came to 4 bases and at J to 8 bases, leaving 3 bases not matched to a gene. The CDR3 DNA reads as TGCGCCAGCAGCATAGGACTAGCGGGAGGGGAGCTGTTTTTT. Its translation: CASSIGLAGGELFF.

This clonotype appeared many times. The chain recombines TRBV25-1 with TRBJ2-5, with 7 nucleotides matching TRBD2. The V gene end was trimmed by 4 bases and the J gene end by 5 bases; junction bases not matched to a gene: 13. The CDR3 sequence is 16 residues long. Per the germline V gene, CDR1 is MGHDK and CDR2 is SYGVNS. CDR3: CASSGQAGKKGETQYF. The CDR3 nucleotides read TGTGCCAGCAGTGGCCAAGCGGGGAAAAAGGGGGAGACCCAGTACTTC.